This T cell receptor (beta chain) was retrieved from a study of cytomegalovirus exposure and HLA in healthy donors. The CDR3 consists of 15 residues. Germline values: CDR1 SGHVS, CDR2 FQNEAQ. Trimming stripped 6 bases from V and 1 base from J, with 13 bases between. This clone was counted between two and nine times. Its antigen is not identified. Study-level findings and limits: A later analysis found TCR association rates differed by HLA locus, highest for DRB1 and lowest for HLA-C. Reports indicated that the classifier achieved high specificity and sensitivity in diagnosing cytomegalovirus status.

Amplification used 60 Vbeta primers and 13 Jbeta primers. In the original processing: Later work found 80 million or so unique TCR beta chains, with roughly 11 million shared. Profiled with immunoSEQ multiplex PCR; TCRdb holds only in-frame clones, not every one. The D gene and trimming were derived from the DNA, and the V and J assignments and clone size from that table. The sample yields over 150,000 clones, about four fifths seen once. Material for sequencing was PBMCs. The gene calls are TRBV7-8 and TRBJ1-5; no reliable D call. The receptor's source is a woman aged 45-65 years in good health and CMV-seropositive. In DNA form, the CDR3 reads TGTGCCAGCAGGCCAGGCAGAGAGAGCAATCAGCCCCAGCATTTT. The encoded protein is CASRPGRESNQPQHF.